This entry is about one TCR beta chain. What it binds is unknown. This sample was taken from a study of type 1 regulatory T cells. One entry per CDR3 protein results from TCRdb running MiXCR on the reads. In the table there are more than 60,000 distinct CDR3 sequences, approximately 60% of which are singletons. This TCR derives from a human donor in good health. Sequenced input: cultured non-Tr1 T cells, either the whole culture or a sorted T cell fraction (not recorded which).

Written as DNA, the CDR3 is TGTGCCAGCCTCGGCACAGGGATCACTGAGCAGTTCTTC. Amino acids: CASLGTGITEQFF. The chain carries TRBV25-1 and TRBJ2-1; possible D gene TRBD1, 6 bases. CDR3 length: 13 residues. Trimming took off 8 bases at V and 9 bases at J, with 17 bases between the two ends. The germline V gene encodes CDR1 MGHDK and CDR2 SYGVNS.